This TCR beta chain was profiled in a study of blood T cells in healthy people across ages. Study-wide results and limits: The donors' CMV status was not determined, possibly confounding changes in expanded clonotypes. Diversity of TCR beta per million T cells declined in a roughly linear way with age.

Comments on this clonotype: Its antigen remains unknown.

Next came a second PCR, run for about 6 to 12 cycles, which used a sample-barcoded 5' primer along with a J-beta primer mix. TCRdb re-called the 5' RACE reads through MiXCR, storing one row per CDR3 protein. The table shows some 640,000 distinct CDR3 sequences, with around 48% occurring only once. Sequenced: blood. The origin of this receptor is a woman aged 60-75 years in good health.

DNA of the CDR3: TGTGCCAGCAGTCCGCGGACACCACCAACCTACGAGCAGTACTTC. Its protein is CASSPRTPPTYEQYF. The J gene is TRBJ2-7, the V gene TRBV28; D is possibly TRBD1 (5 bases). The germline V and J ends were trimmed by 5 bases and 2 bases, with 16 bases remaining between them. Germline loops: CDR1 MDHEN, CDR2 SYDVKM. CDR3 length: 15 amino acids.